This T cell receptor beta chain was found in a study of T cells in narcolepsy (dated by TCRdb to 2016 to 2018). At the level of the whole study: Healthy control donors were enrolled in the study alongside patients who had narcolepsy type 1 or type 2 (NT1, NT2). Autoreactive T cells targeting hypocretin neuron self-antigens (hypocretin, TRIB2) were sought in narcolepsy patients, and TCR Vbeta sequencing was used to track clonotypes in blood and CSF. What the research found in general, with its limitations: Patients and controls had comparable numbers of sequenced blood memory CD4+ clonotypes, averaging about 37,000 and 33,000, respectively. Certain blood memory CD4+ repertoires from patients and controls had no sequences that matched autoreactive T cell clones. Autoreactive clonotypes were reported to be detected serially in the blood of the same patients and of different patients, but not in the blood of healthy controls. HCRT-specific and TRIB2-specific autoreactive clonotypes were highlighted in plots that compared CD4+ T cell clonotypes in CSF versus blood from the same patient.

Memory CD4+ T cells were sorted ex vivo from peripheral blood of narcolepsy patients and healthy controls for TCR Vbeta sequencing. On this clone: It has no known antigen specificity. Per-nucleotide qualities are absent, and no much larger clonotype sits a single base away.

A distance of 13 bases separates the germline ends of V and J, which lose 5 bases and 2 bases respectively. Reading from cysteine to phenylalanine, the CDR3 counts 15 amino acids. Just the 45-base CDR3 DNA is kept, in frame starting at base 1. Sequences MNHNS (CDR1) and SASEGT (CDR2) are obtained from the germline V gene. Library preparation was by the immunoSEQ multiplex PCR assay. TCRdb took this table from immuneACCESS and kept in-frame rearrangements with V and J called. Such tables lack part of the clones; where checked against another copy, unresolved V genes explain under half of the gap, and the rest is unexplained. Within this sample are around 15,000 clones, with 85% to 90% of them counted one time only. The ten largest clones capture approximately 40% of the sample.

Sequenced input: memory (CD45RA-) CD4+ T cells from blood. The cell subset or site label here, explained by the study, means: memory T cells sorted ex vivo from peripheral blood. The chain uses TRBV6-1 and TRBJ1-5; TRBD1 is a weak D gene call, 6 bases matching. This receptor was taken from a human donor in good health. CDR3 protein: CASSKKTGGNQPQHF. The DNA reads as follows: TGTGCCAGCAGTAAAAAGACAGGCGGCAATCAGCCCCAGCATTTT.